Here is one TCR beta chain with its context. Sequencing used immunoSEQ multiplex PCR; TCRdb keeps in-frame clones, though not all of them. The repertoire holds roughly 100,000 clones, 92% seen once, with 2% to 3% in the top ten. The sample belongs to a study of control samples from healthy donors and cancer patients. CDR1 and CDR2 (germline): SGHDN, FVKESK. This CDR3 contains 13 residues. Trimming left V 7 bases short and J 6 bases short, with 15 bases between. Sequencing was done on a sample of blood. This chain connects TRBV14 to TRBJ1-2; D gene ambiguous. The clonotype originates from a woman aged 18 to 35 in good health. The chain's CDR3 is CASTSAPDHGYTF. DNA for the CDR3: TGTGCCAGCACCTCGGCCCCAGACCATGGCTACACCTTC.